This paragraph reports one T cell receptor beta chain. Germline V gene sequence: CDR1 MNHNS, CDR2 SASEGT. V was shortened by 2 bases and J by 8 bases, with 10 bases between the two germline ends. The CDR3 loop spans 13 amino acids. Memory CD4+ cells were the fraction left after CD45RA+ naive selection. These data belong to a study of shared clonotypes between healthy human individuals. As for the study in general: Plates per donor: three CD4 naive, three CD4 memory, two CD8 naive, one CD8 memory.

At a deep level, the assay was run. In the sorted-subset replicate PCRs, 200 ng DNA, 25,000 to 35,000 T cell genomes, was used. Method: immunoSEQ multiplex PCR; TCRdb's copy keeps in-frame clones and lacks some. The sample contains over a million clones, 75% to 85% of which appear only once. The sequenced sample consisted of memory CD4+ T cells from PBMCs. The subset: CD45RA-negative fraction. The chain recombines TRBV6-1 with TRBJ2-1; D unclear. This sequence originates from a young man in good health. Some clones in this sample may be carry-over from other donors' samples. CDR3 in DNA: TGTGCCAGCAGTGAAACCGATCTAGATGAGCAGTTCTTC. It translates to CASSETDLDEQFF.